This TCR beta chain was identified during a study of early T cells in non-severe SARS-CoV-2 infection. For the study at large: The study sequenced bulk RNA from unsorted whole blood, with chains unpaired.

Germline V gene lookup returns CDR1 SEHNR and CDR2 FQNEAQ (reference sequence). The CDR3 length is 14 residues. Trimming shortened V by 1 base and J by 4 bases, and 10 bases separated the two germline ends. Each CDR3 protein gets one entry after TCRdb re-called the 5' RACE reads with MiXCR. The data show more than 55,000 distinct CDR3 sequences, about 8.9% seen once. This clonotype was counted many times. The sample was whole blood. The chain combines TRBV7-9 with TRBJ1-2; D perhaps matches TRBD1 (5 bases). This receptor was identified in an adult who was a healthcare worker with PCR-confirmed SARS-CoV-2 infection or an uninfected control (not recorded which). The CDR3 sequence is CASSLVPGLYGYTF. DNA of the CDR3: TGTGCCAGCAGCTTAGTTCCAGGGCTCTATGGCTACACCTTC.